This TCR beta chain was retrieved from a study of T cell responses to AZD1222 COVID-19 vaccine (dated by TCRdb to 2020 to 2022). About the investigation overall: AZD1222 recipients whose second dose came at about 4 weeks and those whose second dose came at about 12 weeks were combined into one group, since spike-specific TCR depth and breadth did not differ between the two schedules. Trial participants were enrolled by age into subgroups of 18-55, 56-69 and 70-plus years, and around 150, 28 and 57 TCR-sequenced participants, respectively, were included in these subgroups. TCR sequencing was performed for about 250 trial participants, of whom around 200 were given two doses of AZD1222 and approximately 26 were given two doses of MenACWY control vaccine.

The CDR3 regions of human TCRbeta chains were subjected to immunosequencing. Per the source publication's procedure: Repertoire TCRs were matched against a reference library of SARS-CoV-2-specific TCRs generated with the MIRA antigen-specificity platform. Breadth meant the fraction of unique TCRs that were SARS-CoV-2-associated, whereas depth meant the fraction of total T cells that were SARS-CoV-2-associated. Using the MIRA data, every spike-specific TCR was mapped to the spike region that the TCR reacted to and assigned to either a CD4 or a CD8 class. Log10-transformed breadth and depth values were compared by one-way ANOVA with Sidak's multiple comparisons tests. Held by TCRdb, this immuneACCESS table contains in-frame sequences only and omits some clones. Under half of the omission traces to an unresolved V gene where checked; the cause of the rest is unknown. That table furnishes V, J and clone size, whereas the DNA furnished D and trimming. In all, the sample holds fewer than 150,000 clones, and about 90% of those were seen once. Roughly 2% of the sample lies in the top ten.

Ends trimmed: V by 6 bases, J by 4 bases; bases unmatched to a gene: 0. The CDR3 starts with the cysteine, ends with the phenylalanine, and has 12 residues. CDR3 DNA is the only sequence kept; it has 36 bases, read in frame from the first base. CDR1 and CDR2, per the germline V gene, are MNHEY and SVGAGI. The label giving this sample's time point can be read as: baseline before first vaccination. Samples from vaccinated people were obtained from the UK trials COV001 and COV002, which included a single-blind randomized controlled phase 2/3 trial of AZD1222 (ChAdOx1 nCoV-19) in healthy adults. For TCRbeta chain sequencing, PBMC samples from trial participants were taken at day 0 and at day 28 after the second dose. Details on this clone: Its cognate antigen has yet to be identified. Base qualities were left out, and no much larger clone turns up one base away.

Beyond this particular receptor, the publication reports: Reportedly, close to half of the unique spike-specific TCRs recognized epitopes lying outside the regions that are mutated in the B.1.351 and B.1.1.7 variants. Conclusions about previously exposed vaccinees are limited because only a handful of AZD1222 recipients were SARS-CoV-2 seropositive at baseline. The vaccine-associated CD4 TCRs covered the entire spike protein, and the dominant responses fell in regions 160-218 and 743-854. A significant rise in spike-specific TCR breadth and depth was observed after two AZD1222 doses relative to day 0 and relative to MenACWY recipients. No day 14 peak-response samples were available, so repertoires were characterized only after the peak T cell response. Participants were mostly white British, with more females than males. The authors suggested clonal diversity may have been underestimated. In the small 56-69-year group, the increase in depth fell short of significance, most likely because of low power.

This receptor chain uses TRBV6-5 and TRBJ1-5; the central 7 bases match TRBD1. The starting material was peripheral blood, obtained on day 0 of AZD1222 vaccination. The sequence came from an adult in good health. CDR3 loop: CASSRGNQPQHF. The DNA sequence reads TGTGCCAGCAGCAGGGGGAATCAGCCCCAGCATTTT.